This T cell receptor beta chain is drawn from a study of T cells in Graves' hyperthyroidism and ophthalmopathy. RNA transcripts were the template for amplifying TCR beta CDR3 regions. First-round RT-PCR targeting the TCR CDR3 was performed with the HTBI primer set. TCRdb re-derived calls from the multiplex PCR reads in MiXCR, one entry per CDR3 protein. This table holds about 290,000 distinct CDR3 sequences, over 15% found once. The V and J ends lost 2 bases and 7 bases respectively, with 8 bases between them. The CDR3 is 13 amino acids. Germline CDR1 reads SGHDN; CDR2 reads FVKESK. Clinical symptoms, serum thyroxine, TRAb, thyroid ultrasound and orbital computed tomography informed diagnoses. The sample holds a few counts of this clonotype.

The sequencing sample was made of blood. This clonotype originated in a woman aged 55-69 years with Graves' ophthalmopathy. The gene calls are TRBV14 and TRBJ2-2, with D possibly TRBD2 on 6 matching bases. Here the CDR3 reads CASSQRLDGELFF. In nucleotides, the CDR3 is TGTGCCAGCAGCCAAAGACTAGACGGGGAGCTGTTTTTT.